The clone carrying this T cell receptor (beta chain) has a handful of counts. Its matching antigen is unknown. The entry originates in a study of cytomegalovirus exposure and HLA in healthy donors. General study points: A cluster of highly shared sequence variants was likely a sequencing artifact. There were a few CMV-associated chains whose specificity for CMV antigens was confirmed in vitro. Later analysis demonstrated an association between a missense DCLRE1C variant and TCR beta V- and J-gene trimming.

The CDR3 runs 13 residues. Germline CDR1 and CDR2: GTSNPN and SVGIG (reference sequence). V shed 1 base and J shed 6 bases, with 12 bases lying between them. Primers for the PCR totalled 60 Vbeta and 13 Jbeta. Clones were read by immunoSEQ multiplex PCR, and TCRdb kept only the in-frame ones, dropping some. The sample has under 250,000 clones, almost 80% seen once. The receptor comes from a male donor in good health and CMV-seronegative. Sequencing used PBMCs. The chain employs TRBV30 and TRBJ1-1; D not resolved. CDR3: CAWSGFQAAEAFF. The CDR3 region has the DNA TGTGCCTGGAGTGGGTTTCAGGCCGCTGAAGCTTTCTTT.